These 8 T cell receptor beta chains originate from one sample sequenced in a study of cytomegalovirus exposure and HLA in healthy donors (dated by TCRdb to about 2017). Libraries were constructed by the immunoSEQ multiplex PCR assay. The multiplex PCR relied on a mix of 60 forward primers for TCR Vbeta segments and 13 reverse primers for TCR Jbeta segments. Here the immuneACCESS table is served through TCRdb, limited to in-frame sequences with V and J called. Missing clones are a known gap in these copies; in checked studies unresolved V genes cover under half, and the rest lacks a known reason. The sample table shows some 69,000 clones, and roughly 70% are seen once. Clones ranked in the top ten supply about 15% of the sample. Sequencing was done on a sample of PBMCs. All receptors derive from a male donor in good health and CMV-seropositive.

The CDR3 protein is CSASSSYEQYF. In DNA, the CDR3 is TGCAGTGCTAGCTCCAGCTACGAGCAGTACTTC. The rearrangement uses TRBV20-1 and TRBJ2-7; D ambiguous. The V gene lost 3 bases and the J gene lost 3 bases, with 6 bases spanning the gap. This CDR3 is built from 11 residues. Looked up from germline, CDR1 is DFQATT and CDR2 is SNEGSKA (reference sequence).

This chain uses TRBV9 with TRBJ2-3; 9 positions agree with TRBD1. CDR1 and CDR2 (germline): SGDLS, YYNGEE. Germline trimming cut 4 bases from V and 3 bases from J; bases unmatched to any gene: 6. The CDR3 is 15 amino acids. The DNA for the CDR3 is TGTGCCAGCAGCTGGGGAGGGACAGGGACAGATACGCAGTATTTT. As protein: CASSWGGTGTDTQYF.

The chain carries TRBV6-5 and TRBJ2-7; a weak D match, TRBD1 (6 bases). This CDR3 contains 13 residues. Germline V gene data show CDR1 as MNHEY and CDR2 as SVGAGI. V was pared by 10 bases and J by 2 bases, with 15 bases between. The CDR3 bases are TGTGCCACCAGGGGAACGACAGCCTACGAGCAGTACTTC. Translation gives CATRGTTAYEQYF.

The chain is built from TRBV6-5 and TRBJ2-3; D not resolved. The V end lost 0 bases, the J end lost 6 bases, and 7 bases lay between the germline ends. The CDR3 is 13 residues long. Germline V gene sequence: CDR1 MNHEY, CDR2 SVGAGI. CDR3 nucleotide sequence: TGTGCCAGCAGTTACTCGCCCGAGGATACGCAGTATTTT. Translating gives CASSYSPEDTQYF.

Only one count was recorded for this clone. The chain carries TRBV10-3 and TRBJ2-7; 12 bases map to TRBD2. Germline V gene data show CDR1 as ENHRY and CDR2 as SYGVKD. The J segment lost 2 bases and the V segment lost 7 bases, leaving 6 bases of the junction unmatched. The CDR3 covers 15 residues. The CDR3 spells CAIMERTSGTYEQYF. CDR3 nucleotides: TGTGCCATCATGGAAAGGACTAGCGGGACCTACGAGCAGTACTTC.

This clone was seen only a few times. The chain joins TRBV5-1 to TRBJ2-3; 13 bases are a match to TRBD2. Trimming removed 4 bases from V and 1 base from J; junction bases left unmatched: 0. CDR1 is SGHRS, CDR2 YFSETQ, per germline. The CDR3 has 15 amino acids. Here the CDR3 reads CASSGLAGGTDTQYF. The CDR3 DNA sequence: TGCGCCAGCAGCGGACTAGCGGGAGGCACAGATACGCAGTATTTT.

The chain has TRBV5-1 and TRBJ1-1; 8 bases agree with TRBD1. The CDR3 runs 15 residues. Germline assignment: CDR1 SGHRS and CDR2 YFSETQ. V lost 1 base, J lost 1 base, and 3 bases stayed unmatched. The CDR3 loop is CASSLSGTGNTEAFF. In DNA form, the CDR3 reads TGCGCCAGCAGCTTGTCAGGGACAGGGAACACTGAAGCTTTCTTT.

This clone has only one observation. The rearrangement uses TRBV4-3 and TRBJ1-4; TRBD1 matches at 10 bases. Germline lookup yields CDR1 LGHNA and CDR2 YSLEER. CDR3 length: 14 residues. J lost 10 bases, V lost 4 bases, and 6 bases had no gene match. For the CDR3, the DNA is TGCGCCAGCAGCCCCGGGACAGGGGTGGGAAAACTGTTTTTT. Protein product: CASSPGTGVGKLFF.